The clone carrying this T cell receptor beta chain was found a few times. Its antigen remains unidentified. The data were taken from a study of blood T cells in healthy people across ages. Germline V gives CDR1 DFQATT, CDR2 SNEGSKA (reference sequence). The CDR3 contains 13 residues. Trimming shortened V by 6 bases and J by 6 bases, and 16 bases separated the two germline ends. The study's findings and limits: With donor CMV status unknown, expanded clonotype changes were possibly confounded. A strong correlation between TCR beta diversity and naive T cell percentage was seen. More naive CD4+ cells and higher diversity were found in long-lived than in aged donors.

The use of a sample-barcoded 5' primer and a J-beta primer mix characterized a second PCR of roughly 7 to 12 cycles. Every cDNA molecule carried a tag from a template-switch adaptor bearing 12 random nucleotides. TCRdb processed the 5' RACE reads anew with MiXCR; each CDR3 protein has one entry. The sample gives about 1,400,000 distinct CDR3 sequences, 59% of which show up once; approximately 7% is in the top ten. The receptor was derived from a man aged 18 to 35 in good health. Sequenced sample: blood. The J gene is TRBJ2-3, the V gene TRBV20-1; possible D gene TRBD1, 5 bases. CDR3 protein: CSASSGFGDTQYF. In DNA form, the CDR3 reads TGCAGTGCCTCGTCAGGGTTTGGGGATACGCAGTATTTT.